The 31 T cell receptor beta chains reported below all come from one sample, sequenced in a study of CD8 T cells in ankylosing spondylitis. TCRdb reprocessed the 5' RACE reads with MiXCR, giving one entry per CDR3 protein. This repertoire shows hundreds of thousands of distinct CDR3 sequences, roughly a tenth found once; its top ten account for 21%. Material: blood, either unsorted or a sorted T cell fraction (not recorded which). These receptor sequences come from a male donor with ankylosing spondylitis or in good health (not recorded which).

This clonotype showed up many times. J is TRBJ2-4 and V is TRBV5-5; weak D call: TRBD1 (6 bases). In germline, CDR1 is SGHKS, CDR2 YYEKEE (reference sequence). CDR3 size: 15 residues. V was shortened by 0 bases and J by 0 bases, with 7 bases between the two germline ends. CDR3 coding DNA: TGTGCCAGCAGCTTGGAGGGGGTAGCCAAAAACATTCAGTACTTC. Its protein product is CASSLEGVAKNIQYF. Full variable domain (missing parts from reference TRBV5-5 and TRBJ2-4): DAGVTQSPTHLIKTRGQQVTLRCSPISGHKSVSWYQQVLGQGPQFIFQYYEKEERGRGNFPDRFSARQFPNYSSELNVNALLLGDSALYLCASSLEGVAKNIQYFGAGTRLSVL.

In this sample, this clonotype turned up many times. The V and J genes are TRBV3-1 and TRBJ2-3; TRBD2 might be the D (6 bases). The germline V gene has CDR1 LGHDT and CDR2 YNNKEL (reference sequence). Between the trimmed V and J ends, which lost 7 bases and 4 bases, there was a span of 15 bases. The CDR3 runs 14 residues. The CDR3 loop is CASTLSGVPDTQYF. The CDR3 DNA is TGTGCCAGCACCCTTTCGGGAGTCCCAGATACGCAGTATTTT.

This clonotype was recorded many times. This rearrangement joins TRBV5-5 to TRBJ1-4; 8 positions agree with TRBD1. This CDR3 has 17 amino acids. Trimming cost V 0 bases and J 2 bases; bases outside gene matches: 6. Germline V gene sequence: CDR1 SGHKS, CDR2 YYEKEE (reference sequence). The CDR3, as DNA: TGTGCCAGCAGCTTGGCGGCAGGGGGCAGGACTAATGAAAAACTGTTTTTT. Protein sequence: CASSLAAGGRTNEKLFF.

This clonotype appeared many times. The V call is TRBV20-1, the J call TRBJ2-3, with unresolved D. The V end was cut by 1 base, the J end by 3 bases, with 14 bases between. Per germline, CDR1 DFQATT and CDR2 SNEGSKA (reference sequence). This CDR3 comprises 15 residues. The CDR3 nucleotides are TGCAGTGCTAGAGTCGGGTCGGGCGGAACAGATACGCAGTATTTT. Protein product: CSARVGSGGTDTQYF.

This clonotype was detected many times. The chain has TRBV29-1 and TRBJ1-6; 8 bases agree with TRBD1. Germline V gene lookup returns CDR1 SQVTM and CDR2 ANQGSEA. This CDR3 comprises 13 residues. The ends lost 5 bases at V and 8 bases at J; junction bases unmatched: 5. This CDR3 reads CSVRTGRDSPLHF. The DNA for the CDR3 is TGCAGCGTTCGGACAGGGCGGGATTCACCCCTCCACTTT.

Of note for this clonotype: With a much larger clone just one base away, this may be a read error. This chain connects TRBV7-6 to TRBJ2-1, with 9 bases matching TRBD2. CDR3 size: 15 residues. The germline CDR1 and CDR2 sequences are SGHVS and FNYEAQ. CDR3 region: CASSNLAGQYNGQFF. CDR3 DNA: TGTGCCAGCAGCAACCTAGCGGGGCAATACAATGGGCAGTTCTTC.

The V gene is TRBV24-1, the J gene TRBJ2-3; no reliable D call. Germline V gene sequence: CDR1 KGHDR, CDR2 SFDVKD. The CDR3 contains 14 residues. The V and J ends lost 6 bases and 6 bases respectively, with 15 bases between them. The CDR3 DNA sequence: TGTGCCACCAGTAGGTCTCACATCCCCGATACGCAGTATTTT. Translation gives CATSRSHIPDTQYF.

The rearrangement uses TRBV4-2 and TRBJ2-2, with a possible D match to TRBD1 (8 bases). The V and J ends lost 1 base and 5 bases respectively, with 20 bases between them. The germline gives CDR1 LGHNA, CDR2 YNFKEQ. The CDR3 spans 18 residues. CDR3 in DNA: TGTGCCAGCAGCCAAGGAGCAGGGGGCGGGGGTGGGACCGGGGAGCTGTTTTTT. It yields the protein CASSQGAGGGGGTGELFF.

This clonotype was recorded at least ten times. The chain joins TRBV28 to TRBJ2-1; tentative D call: TRBD2 (6 bases). The CDR3 is 16 amino acids. Looked up from germline, CDR1 is MDHEN and CDR2 is SYDVKM. V lost 2 bases and J 7 bases, leaving 18 bases between the germline ends. The DNA for the CDR3 is TGTGCCAGCAGTTTACCGGGACTGAAGCCCCGTAATGAGCAGTTCTTC. The encoded protein is CASSLPGLKPRNEQFF.

This clonotype came up many times. The chain recombines TRBV5-1 with TRBJ1-5; D ambiguous. The germline V gene has CDR1 SGHRS and CDR2 YFSETQ. The germline V and J ends were trimmed by 4 bases and 3 bases, with 11 bases remaining between them. The CDR3 has 14 amino acids. The CDR3 spells CASSPDGVNQPQHF. CDR3 coding DNA: TGCGCCAGCAGCCCGGACGGAGTCAATCAGCCCCAGCATTTT. The full variable domain, its missing parts supplied by reference TRBV5-1 and TRBJ1-5, is KAGVTQTPRYLIKTRGQQVTLSCSPISGHRSVSWYQQTPGQGLQFLFEYFSETQRNKGNFPGRFSGRQFSNSRSEMNVSTLELGDSALYLCASSPDGVNQPQHFGDGTRLSIL.

The sample holds a few counts of this clonotype. The chain links TRBV7-3 to TRBJ1-6; D not resolved. With 4 bases removed from V and 7 bases from J, the gap between germline ends came to 11 bases. Germline V gene lookup returns CDR1 SGHTA and CDR2 FQGTGA. The CDR3 loop spans 14 amino acids. The CDR3: CASSSLGWNSPLHF. The CDR3 DNA follows: TGTGCCAGCAGCTCCCTGGGTTGGAATTCACCCCTCCACTTT.

The rearrangement uses TRBV5-6 and TRBJ2-2, with 9 bases lining up with TRBD1. This CDR3 comprises 15 residues. Germline-derived CDR1 and CDR2 are SGHDT and YYEEEE. Trimming removed 4 bases from V and 5 bases from J; junction bases left unmatched: 6. The CDR3 region is CASSPGTGRTGELFF. The CDR3 nucleotides are TGTGCCAGCAGCCCCGGGACAGGGAGGACCGGGGAGCTGTTTTTT.

This clonotype was seen many times. The chain joins TRBV27 to TRBJ2-3; 11 bases match TRBD2. The length of the CDR3 is 16 residues. Germline CDR1 MNHEY, CDR2 SMNVEV (reference sequence). Trimming removed 6 bases from V and 1 base from J; junction bases left unmatched: 6. CDR3 DNA: TGTGCCAGCAGGATCACTAGCGGGGGCCGCACAGATACGCAGTATTTT. It yields the protein CASRITSGGRTDTQYF.

This clonotype was found many times. One end of the junction fails to match germline, which may point to a read error. The rearrangement joins TRBV20-1 to TRBJ1-4; TRBD1 might be the D (6 bases). There are 15 residues in the CDR3. The germline V gene has CDR1 DFQATT and CDR2 SNEGSKA (reference sequence). The CDR3 spells CSANLEGGTHEKLFF. CDR3 DNA sequence: TGCAGTGCTAACCTTGAGGGGGGAACTCATGAAAAACTGTTTTTT.

This clonotype occurred a few times. The chain couples TRBV5-1 to TRBJ2-7, with D perhaps given as TRBD1 or TRBD2 (5 bases each). Per the germline V gene, CDR1 is SGHRS and CDR2 is YFSETQ. Trimming removed 3 bases from V and 3 bases from J, with 10 bases in between. This CDR3 region has 13 residues. The chain's CDR3 is CASSWDVDYEQYF. Written as DNA, the CDR3 is TGCGCCAGCAGCTGGGACGTGGACTACGAGCAGTACTTC.

The table lists this clonotype with many counts. The J gene is TRBJ2-7, the V gene TRBV4-2; 9 nucleotides match TRBD1. CDR1 is LGHNA, CDR2 YNFKEQ, per germline. Trimming at V came to 2 bases and at J to 1 base, leaving 6 bases not matched to a gene. This CDR3 contains 16 residues. Here the CDR3 DNA reads TGTGCCAGCAGCCAACCCGGGACAGGGAGTTCCTACGAGCAGTACTTC. Its protein product is CASSQPGTGSSYEQYF.

The sample holds a few counts of this clonotype. The chain combines TRBV7-2 with TRBJ2-2; D perhaps matches TRBD1 (6 bases). Trimming took 1 base from V and 6 from J, leaving 9 bases between them. CDR3 length equals 14 residues. Germline V gene data show CDR1 as SGHTA and CDR2 as FQGNSA. The CDR3 sequence is CASSLVQGPGELFF. DNA of the CDR3: TGTGCCAGCAGCTTAGTACAGGGACCCGGGGAGCTGTTTTTT.

The chain employs TRBV29-1 and TRBJ1-2; possible D gene TRBD1, 6 bases. CDR3 size: 14 residues. V was clipped by 4 bases and J by 1 base, with 13 bases between them. Per the germline V gene, CDR1 is SQVTM and CDR2 is ANQGSEA. In DNA, the CDR3 is TGCAGCGTTGTGCCCTGGACAGTTAACTATGGCTACACCTTC. Translated, it gives CSVVPWTVNYGYTF.

The chain carries TRBV9 and TRBJ2-3, with TRBD2 matching 10 bases. Germline loops: CDR1 SGDLS, CDR2 YYNGEE. The CDR3 is made up of 13 amino acids. The trim removed 3 bases at V and 6 bases at J, leaving 1 base unmatched. CDR3 nucleotide sequence: TGTGCCAGCAGCGCTAGCGGGGGTGATACGCAGTATTTT. This translates into CASSASGGDTQYF.

This clonotype was found many times. This sequence joins TRBV3-1 and TRBJ2-1; the D gene is possibly TRBD1 (5 bases). The V end was cut by 3 bases, the J end by 1 base, with 10 bases between. The CDR3 is 15 residues long. Germline V gives CDR1 LGHDT, CDR2 YNNKEL (reference sequence). CDR3 in DNA: TGTGCCAGCAGCCAGGGGCAGGGTTCCTACAATGAGCAGTTCTTC. This encodes CASSQGQGSYNEQFF.

This clonotype has just a few counts. V is TRBV5-1 and J is TRBJ2-1; TRBD2 agrees at 10 bases. J gave up 7 bases and V 2 bases, and 9 bases lay outside the gene matches. The CDR3 runs to 16 residues. The germline CDR1 and CDR2 sequences are SGHRS and YFSETQ. CDR3 coding DNA: TGCGCCAGCAGCTTCACACCCGGGACTAGCGCGAATGAGCAGTTCTTC. Translating gives CASSFTPGTSANEQFF.

This clonotype came up a few times. The chain couples TRBV24-1 to TRBJ2-2; 11 bases align to TRBD2. The germline V gene has CDR1 KGHDR and CDR2 SFDVKD. The V segment lost 5 bases and the J segment 6 bases; nucleotides outside the gene matches: 10. The CDR3 length is 17 residues. The CDR3 nucleotides are TGTGCCACCAGTGGGACCATAGCGGGGGGGCCGGCCGGGGAGCTGTTTTTT. The encoded protein is CATSGTIAGGPAGELFF.

This clonotype turned up a few times. The chain employs TRBV12-3 or TRBV12-4 and TRBJ1-2; D uncertain. V shed 3 bases and J shed 5 bases, with 13 bases lying between them. The CDR3 totals 14 residues. DNA of the CDR3: TGTGCCAGCAGTTTGCACACAGTGGGATATGGCTACACCTTC. It encodes CASSLHTVGYGYTF.

This clonotype has ten or more counts. V is TRBV9 and J is TRBJ2-7; TRBD1 matches at 8 bases. The CDR3 has 14 residues. The V and J ends lost 0 bases and 5 bases, in that order; junction bases with no gene match: 4. CDR1 and CDR2 (germline): SGDLS, YYNGEE. CDR3 sequence (DNA): TGTGCCAGCAGCGTAGGTCCAGGGGGCCACGAGCAGTACTTC. It encodes CASSVGPGGHEQYF.

This clonotype was observed at least ten times. The chain is built from TRBV7-6 and TRBJ1-6; a weak D match, TRBD1 (6 bases). The germline gives CDR1 SGHVS, CDR2 FNYEAQ. The CDR3 consists of 19 residues. Deletions cut 2 bases from V and 0 bases from J, with 17 bases between. The CDR3 nucleotides are TGTGCCAGCAGCTTATGGGGGGGGCAGGGAAGCTCCTATAATTCACCCCTCCACTTT. It is translated as CASSLWGGQGSSYNSPLHF.

Many counts were recorded for this clonotype. The chain is built from TRBV20-1 and TRBJ2-7; maybe TRBD2 (5 bases). Germline lookup yields CDR1 DFQATT and CDR2 SNEGSKA (reference sequence). The CDR3 loop spans 12 amino acids. The ends were cut back, 0 bases at V and 6 bases at J, with 9 bases in the middle. The CDR3 here is CSAREVGSEQYF. In nucleotides, the CDR3 is TGCAGTGCTAGAGAGGTAGGGAGCGAGCAGTACTTC.

This clonotype was observed many times. The J gene is TRBJ2-1, the V gene TRBV12-3 or TRBV12-4, with a weak D call TRBD2 (5 bases). CDR3 length: 11 residues. V dropped 6 bases and J dropped 7 bases, with 7 bases sitting between them. Written as DNA, the CDR3 is TGTGCCAGCAGACTAGTGAATGAGCAGTTCTTC. Residues: CASRLVNEQFF.

This clonotype appeared a few times. The chain uses TRBV5-1 and TRBJ2-3; 8 nucleotides match TRBD1. Germline lookup yields CDR1 SGHRS and CDR2 YFSETQ. The CDR3 length is 18 residues. Trimming took 1 base from V and 3 from J; bases not matched to a gene: 13. The CDR3 spells CASSLRNTRDRSTDTQYF. DNA for the CDR3: TGCGCCAGCAGCTTGCGAAACACCCGGGACAGGTCGACAGATACGCAGTATTTT.

In this sample, this clonotype turned up many times. The chain carries TRBV12-3 or TRBV12-4 and TRBJ2-1; tentatively, D is TRBD1 or TRBD2 (5 bases each). This CDR3 has 13 amino acids. The V and J ends lost 5 bases and 7 bases respectively, with 12 bases between them. The CDR3 sequence is CASSPGRTNEQFF. CDR3 nucleotide sequence: TGTGCCAGCAGTCCGGGACGCACAAATGAGCAGTTCTTC.

This clonotype was observed a few times. The J gene is TRBJ2-7, the V gene TRBV7-2; 11 nucleotides line up with TRBD2. J lost 1 base, V lost 1 base, and 6 bases had no gene match. The CDR3 covers 17 residues. Germline lookup yields CDR1 SGHTA and CDR2 FQGNSA. The CDR3 loop reads CASSLVSGGASSYEQYF. CDR3 in DNA: TGTGCCAGCAGCTTAGTTAGCGGGGGGGCCTCTTCCTACGAGCAGTACTTC.

Concerning this clonotype itself: A much larger clone lies one base from this, so it may be a read error. J is TRBJ1-5 and V is TRBV29-1; D possibly corresponds to TRBD1 (5 bases). This CDR3 has 17 amino acids. In germline, CDR1 is SQVTM, CDR2 ANQGSEA. The DNA of the CDR3 is TGCAGCGTTGTCCGGGGACGGGGTCCGGGGAGCAATCAGCCCCGGCATTTT. This gives the protein CSVVRGRGPGSNQPRHF. The full variable domain, rest sourced from reference TRBV29-1 and TRBJ1-5, is SAVISQKPSRDICQRGTSLTIQCQVDSQVTMMFWYRQQPGQSLTLIATANQGSEATYESGFVIDKFPISRPNLTFSTLTVSNMSPEDSSIYLCSVVRGRGPGSNQPRHFGDGTRLSIL.